The clone carrying this T cell receptor beta chain showed up just a few times. What it binds is unknown. The entry originates in a study of molecular identifiers for immune sequencing clone quantification. Naive CD8 T cells were sorted as CD8+CD4-CCR7+CD45RA+. Preparation methods for the bulk TCR libraries were those previously described, with listed TCR primers. TCRdb reanalysed the PCR reads using MiXCR and keeps one entry per CDR3 protein. The table shows around 480,000 distinct CDR3 sequences, with 20% to 25% occurring only once. Per germline, CDR1 LNHDA and CDR2 SQIVND (reference sequence). V was cut by 9 bases and J by 2 bases, with 14 bases left in between. The CDR3 is made up of 14 amino acids. Points from the study as a whole: Whereas clones above 20 RNA copies held under 1% of naive-cell molecules, they held over 97% of effector molecules.

The TCR originated in a human donor in good health. Some libraries in this study had Jurkat cell RNA spiked in. Input material: naive CD8+ T cells from blood, with Jurkat cell RNA spiked in. Subset described: FACS-sorted CD8+CD4-CCR7+CD45RA+ naive T cells. The V call is TRBV19, the J call TRBJ2-1; D not certain. CDR3 in amino acids: CASQDRAPYNEQFF. The CDR3 coding sequence is TGTGCCAGCCAAGACCGGGCCCCCTACAATGAGCAGTTCTTC.